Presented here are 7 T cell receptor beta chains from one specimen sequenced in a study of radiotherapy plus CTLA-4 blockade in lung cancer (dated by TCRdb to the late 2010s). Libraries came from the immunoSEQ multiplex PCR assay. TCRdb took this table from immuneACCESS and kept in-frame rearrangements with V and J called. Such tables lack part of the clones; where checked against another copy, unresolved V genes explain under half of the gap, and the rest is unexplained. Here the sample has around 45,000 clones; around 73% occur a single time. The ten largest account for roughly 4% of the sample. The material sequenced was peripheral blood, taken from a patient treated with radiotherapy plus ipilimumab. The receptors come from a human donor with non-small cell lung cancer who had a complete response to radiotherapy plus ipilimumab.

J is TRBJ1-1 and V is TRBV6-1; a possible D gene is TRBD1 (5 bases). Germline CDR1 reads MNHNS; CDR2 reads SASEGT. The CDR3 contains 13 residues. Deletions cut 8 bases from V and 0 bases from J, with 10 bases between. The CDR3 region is CASGRDLNTEAFF. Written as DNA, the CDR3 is TGTGCCAGCGGCAGGGATTTGAACACTGAAGCTTTCTTT.

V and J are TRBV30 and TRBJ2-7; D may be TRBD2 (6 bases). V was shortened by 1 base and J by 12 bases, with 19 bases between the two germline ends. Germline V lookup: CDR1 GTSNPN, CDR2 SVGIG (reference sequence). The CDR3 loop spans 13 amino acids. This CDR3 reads CAWSAGRRTTWYF. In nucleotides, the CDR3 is TGTGCCTGGAGTGCAGGCAGGAGGACTACGTGGTACTTC.

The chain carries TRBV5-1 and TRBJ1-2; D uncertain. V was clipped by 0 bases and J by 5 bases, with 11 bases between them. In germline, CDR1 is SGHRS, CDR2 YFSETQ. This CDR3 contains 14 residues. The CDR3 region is CASSLAVSRYGYTF. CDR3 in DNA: TGCGCCAGCAGCTTGGCCGTAAGTCGGTATGGCTACACCTTC.

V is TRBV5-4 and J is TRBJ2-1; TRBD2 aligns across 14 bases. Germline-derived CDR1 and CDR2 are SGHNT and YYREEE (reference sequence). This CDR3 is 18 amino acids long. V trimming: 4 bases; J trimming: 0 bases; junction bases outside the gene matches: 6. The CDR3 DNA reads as TGTGCCAGCAGCGGGACTAGCGGGGGTCCCCTCTCCTACAATGAGCAGTTCTTC. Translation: CASSGTSGGPLSYNEQFF.

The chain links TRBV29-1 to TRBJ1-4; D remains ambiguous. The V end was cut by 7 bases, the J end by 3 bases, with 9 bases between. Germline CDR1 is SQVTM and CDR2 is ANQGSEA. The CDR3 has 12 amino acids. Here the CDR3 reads CSARRSNEKLFF. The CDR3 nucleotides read TGCAGCGCTCGCCGGTCTAATGAAAAACTGTTTTTT.

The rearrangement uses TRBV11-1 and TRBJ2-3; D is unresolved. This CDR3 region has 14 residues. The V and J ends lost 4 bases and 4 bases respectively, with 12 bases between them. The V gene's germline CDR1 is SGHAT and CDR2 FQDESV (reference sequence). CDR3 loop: CASSYSSRPDTQYF. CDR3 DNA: TGTGCCAGCAGCTATAGCTCTCGGCCAGATACGCAGTATTTT.

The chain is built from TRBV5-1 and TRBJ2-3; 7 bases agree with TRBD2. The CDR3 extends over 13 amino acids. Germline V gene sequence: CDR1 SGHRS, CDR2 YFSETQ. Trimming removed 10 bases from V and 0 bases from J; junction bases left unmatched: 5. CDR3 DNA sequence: TGCGCCTGCGGGACTACTAGCACAGATACGCAGTATTTT. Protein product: CACGTTSTDTQYF.